This TCR beta chain was found in a study of cytomegalovirus exposure and HLA in healthy donors. Study-wide background: Genotyping of roughly 400 donors showed that about 79% belonged to the Caucasian-associated ancestry cluster. Study observations and caveats: Donors were assumed by presence/absence analyses to have roughly uniform sequencing depth. As was reported, the classifier diagnosed cytomegalovirus status with high specificity and sensitivity. Relative to equally common others, HLA-associated TCR beta chains showed greater clonal expansion in a later analysis.

The germline V gene encodes CDR1 SGHDT and CDR2 YYEEEE. With 7 bases removed from V and 0 bases from J, the gap between germline ends came to 20 bases. The CDR3 contains 18 residues. As concerns this clone: Its antigen is undetermined.

In the PCR, 60 Vbeta and 13 Jbeta primers were used. Sequencing used immunoSEQ multiplex PCR; TCRdb keeps in-frame clones, though not all of them. The profile covers under 250,000 clones, with approximately 85% appearing a single time and less than 3% taken by the ten largest. This TCR came from a woman in her thirties or forties in good health and CMV-seronegative. The chain is built from TRBV5-6 and TRBJ2-6, with D possibly being TRBD1 (5 bases). Sequencing was carried out using PBMCs. The CDR3 spells CASHPYMTANSGANVLTF. In nucleotides, the CDR3 is TGTGCCAGCCACCCATACATGACAGCCAACTCTGGGGCCAACGTCCTGACTTTC.